This record concerns one T cell receptor beta chain sequence. The sample comes from a study of CD8+ T cells in alopecia areata. Germline V CDR1 and CDR2: SEHNR, FQNEAQ (reference sequence). This CDR3 has 13 residues. Trimming removed 1 base from V and 5 bases from J, with 8 bases in between. Indicated treatment: oral pan-JAK inhibitor, 5-10 mg twice daily. The study team obtained lesional scalp punch biopsies and peripheral blood from alopecia areata patients. Both CD4+ and CD8+ T cells were separated by sorting PBMCs. The authors extracted RNA and reverse transcribed it into cDNA as the sequencing template. Generated by immunoSEQ multiplex PCR, the TCRdb table keeps only in-frame clones and is missing some. This sample has roughly 99,000 clones, with 80% to 85% found just once.

The sequenced sample was CD8+ T cells sorted from blood, obtained at week 24, from a patient treated with tofacitinib. The receptor was derived from a human donor with alopecia areata. The J gene is TRBJ2-5, the V gene TRBV7-9; unclear D gene. DNA for the CDR3: TGTGCCAGCAGCTTAGTACCCGAGGAGACCCAGTACTTC. As protein: CASSLVPEETQYF.